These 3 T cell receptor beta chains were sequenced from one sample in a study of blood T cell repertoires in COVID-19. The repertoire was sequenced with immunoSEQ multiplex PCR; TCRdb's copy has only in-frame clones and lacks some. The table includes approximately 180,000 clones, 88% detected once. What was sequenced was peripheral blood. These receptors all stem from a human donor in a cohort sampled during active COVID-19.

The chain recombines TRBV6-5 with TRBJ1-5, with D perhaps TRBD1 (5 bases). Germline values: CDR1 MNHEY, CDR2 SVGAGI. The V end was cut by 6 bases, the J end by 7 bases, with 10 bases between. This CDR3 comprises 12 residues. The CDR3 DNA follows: TGTGCCAGCAGCGGGGGAGGACAGCCCCAGCATTTT. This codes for CASSGGGQPQHF.

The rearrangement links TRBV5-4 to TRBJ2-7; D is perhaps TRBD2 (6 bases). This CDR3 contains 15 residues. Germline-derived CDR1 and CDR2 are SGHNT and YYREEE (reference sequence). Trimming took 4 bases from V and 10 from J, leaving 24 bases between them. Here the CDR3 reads CASSPGVKDTIIQYF. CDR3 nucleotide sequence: TGTGCCAGCAGCCCGGGGGTAAAGGACACCATAATCCAGTACTTC.

As DNA, the CDR3 is TGTGCCAGCAGTTTGGGACAGGGAGCCTACGAGCAGTACTTC. Protein: CASSLGQGAYEQYF. This chain links TRBV28 with TRBJ2-7, with TRBD1 matching over 9 bases. V was pared by 3 bases and J by 2 bases, with 2 bases of the junction left unmatched. This CDR3 is 14 amino acids long. Per the germline V gene, CDR1 is MDHEN and CDR2 is SYDVKM.